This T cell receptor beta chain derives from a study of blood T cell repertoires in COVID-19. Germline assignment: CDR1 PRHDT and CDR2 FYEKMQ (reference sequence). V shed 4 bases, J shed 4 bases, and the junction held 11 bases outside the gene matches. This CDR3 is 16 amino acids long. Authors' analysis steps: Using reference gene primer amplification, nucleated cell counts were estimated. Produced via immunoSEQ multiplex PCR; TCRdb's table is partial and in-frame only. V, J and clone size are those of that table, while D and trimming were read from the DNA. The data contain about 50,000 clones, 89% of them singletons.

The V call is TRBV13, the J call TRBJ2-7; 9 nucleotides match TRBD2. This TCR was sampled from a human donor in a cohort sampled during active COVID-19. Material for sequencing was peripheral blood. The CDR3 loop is CASSSPRRGGPYEQYF. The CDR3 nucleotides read TGTGCCAGCAGCTCCCCCAGGCGGGGGGGCCCATACGAGCAGTACTTC.